The clone carrying this T cell receptor (beta chain) was found many times. The antigen remains unidentified. TCRdb keeps only in-frame clones here, not all; method: immunoSEQ multiplex PCR. The data contain 170,000 or so clones, roughly nine tenths of them singletons. The data are from a study of T cell responses to AZD1222 COVID-19 vaccine. General study results and limits: Repertoires were obtained solely post-peak T cell response. Spike-spanning, vaccine-associated CD4 TCRs were dominant at 160-218 and 743-854. Seropositive AZD1222 recipients at baseline numbered only five to seven.

The V gene's germline CDR1 is GTSNPN and CDR2 SVGIG (reference sequence). Trimming removed 1 base from V and 2 bases from J, with 9 bases in between. This CDR3 is built from 13 residues. The sequence was obtained from an adult in good health. The V and J genes are TRBV30 and TRBJ2-7; TRBD2 is a possible D gene (5 bases). Source: peripheral blood, taken on day 0 of AZD1222 vaccination. The CDR3 sequence is CAWSGAGPYEQYF. CDR3 DNA: TGTGCCTGGAGTGGTGCGGGTCCCTACGAGCAGTACTTC. Full variable domain (remainder filled in from reference TRBV30 and TRBJ2-7): SQTIHQWPATLVQPVGSPLSLECTVEGTSNPNLYWYRQAAGRGLQLLFYSVGIGQISSEVPQNLSASRPQDRQFILSSKKLLLSDSGFYLCAWSGAGPYEQYFGPGTRLTVT.